The clone carrying this TCR beta chain was recorded many times. Its matching antigen is unknown. Each donor was a healthy Caucasian. The data originate from a study of identical twins. Study observations and caveats: Abundant cord blood beta clonotypes carried fewer insertions; memory repertoires showed none.

This CDR3 is built from 11 residues. V was cut by 4 bases and J by 3 bases, with 2 bases left in between. Template switching added a universal primer site; cDNA carried unique molecular identifiers. TCRdb used MiXCR to reprocess the 5' RACE reads, holding one entry per CDR3 protein. Of about 790,000 distinct CDR3 sequences in the sample, 18% were seen once. A further study also used this sample, focusing on T cells expressing NK-cell markers. From that study: Out of eight donors sequenced, seven tested HCMV-seropositive and the remaining one seronegative.

Sequenced sample: PBMCs. V usage is TRBV12-3 or TRBV12-4 and J usage is TRBJ2-3; the D is unclear. The sequence came from a woman younger than 30 in good health. DNA of the CDR3: TGTGCCAGCAGTTGGACAGATACGCAGTATTTT. This sequence encodes CASSWTDTQYF.